This is a list of T cell receptor beta chains from one sample in a study of human T cells and chemical hapten exposure. TCRdb re-derived calls from the RACE reads in MiXCR, one entry per CDR3 protein. In the table there are around 110,000 distinct CDR3 sequences, about an eighth of which are singletons. The material sequenced was whole blood, taken in connection with sensitization to the hapten diphenylcyclopropenone (DPC). The receptors derive from a woman in her forties or fifties with alopecia areata. Some clones in this sample may be carry-over from other donors' samples. Both conserved end residues are part of each CDR3. The D gene is left open where the match is weak. Size is omitted from some rows. Given values are once, few, many or a class for expanded clones.

V,size,length,D,J,DNA,CDR3
TRBV2,many,15,TRBD2,TRBJ2-7,TGTGCCAGCAGGAGACTTCCTAGCGGACCCTACGAGCAGTACTTC,CASRRLPSGPYEQYF
TRBV5-1,few,16,TRBD1,TRBJ2-5,TGCGCCAGCAGCACCCTTCTTGGACAGGGGCAAGAGACCCAGTACTTC,CASSTLLGQGQETQYF
TRBV6-2/TRBV6-3,many,14,.,TRBJ1-2,TGTGCCAGCAGTTACGGAGGGCAGGCTGATGGCTACACCTTC,CASSYGGQADGYTF
TRBV19,many,16,TRBD2,TRBJ2-7,TGTGCCAGTGCCCGATATGGGTCTAGCGGTTCCTACGAGCAGTACTTC,CASARYGSSGSYEQYF
TRBV9,few,11,.,TRBJ1-2,TGTGCCAGCAGCCTGTACAGTGGCTACACCTTC,CASSLYSGYTF
TRBV11-1,many,15,TRBD2,TRBJ2-7,TGTGCCAGCAGCTTAGAGGGCGGGAGATTTGACGAGCAGTACTTC,CASSLEGGRFDEQYF
TRBV7-2,few,12,.,TRBJ2-3,TGTGCCAGCAGTCAGACTCCAGATACGCAGTATTTT,CASSQTPDTQYF
TRBV12-3/TRBV12-4,few,16,.,TRBJ1-1,TGTGCCAGCAGTCCCCCACCCTGGACGGGGAACACTGAAGCTTTCTTT,CASSPPPWTGNTEAFF
TRBV28,.,15,TRBD1,TRBJ2-5,TGTGCCAGCGCCGCGCCAGGGGGCTTACAAGAGACCCAGTACTTC,CASAAPGGLQETQYF
TRBV18,few,17,.,TRBJ2-4,TGTGCCAGCTCACCGCAACCCCCCTTATCAGCCAAAAACATTCAGTACTTC,CASSPQPPLSAKNIQYF
TRBV18,many,14,.,TRBJ1-5,TGTGCCAGCTCACCCGCGGGACGGAATCAGCCCCAGCATTTT,CASSPAGRNQPQHF
TRBV20-1,many,12,.,TRBJ1-5,TGCAGTGCTAGGCACAGAAATCAGCCCCAGCATTTT,CSARHRNQPQHF
TRBV5-6,.,14,TRBD2,TRBJ2-5,TGTGCCAGCAGCTTTACTAGCGCCCAAGAGACCCAGTACTTC,CASSFTSAQETQYF
TRBV5-1,few,15,TRBD1,TRBJ1-1,TGCGCCAGCAGCCAAGGGACAGGGCGGAACACTGAAGCTTTCTTT,CASSQGTGRNTEAFF
TRBV2,many,15,TRBD1,TRBJ2-7,TGTGCCAGCAGGGAAGGACAGGGAATAGGCTACGAGCAGTACTTC,CASREGQGIGYEQYF
TRBV6-2/TRBV6-3,many,14,.,TRBJ1-5,TGTGCCAGCAGTTCCACTTCGTCCCACCAGCCCCAGCATTTT,CASSSTSSHQPQHF
TRBV28,.,17,.,TRBJ2-6,TGTGCCAGCAGTTTTGCGGGGTCAGGCTCTGGGGCCAACGTCCTGACTTTC,CASSFAGSGSGANVLTF
TRBV7-9,.,16,.,TRBJ1-3,TGTGCCAGCAGCTTAGGCTATCCGGGCTCTGGAAACACCATATATTTT,CASSLGYPGSGNTIYF
TRBV9,.,15,TRBD1,TRBJ2-1,TGTGCCAGCAGCCCTACAGGGGTCTCCTACAATGAGCAGTTCTTC,CASSPTGVSYNEQFF
TRBV29-1,.,10,.,TRBJ2-3,TGCAGCCCCTTAACAGATACGCAGTATTTT,CSPLTDTQYF
TRBV4-1,few,11,.,TRBJ1-2,TGCGCCAGCAGCCAAGATTATCGCTACACCTTC,CASSQDYRYTF
TRBV5-5,.,13,.,TRBJ2-7,TGTGCCAGCAGACGCGACATCTCCTACGAGCAGTACTTC,CASRRDISYEQYF
TRBV10-3,few,13,.,TRBJ1-2,TGTGCCATCAGTGTACGAGAGGACTATGGCTACACCTTC,CAISVREDYGYTF
TRBV10-3,.,16,TRBD2,TRBJ2-2,TGTGCCATCAGAATGACTAGCGGGGGTTTCACCGGGGAGCTGTTTTTT,CAIRMTSGGFTGELFF
TRBV10-3,many,14,TRBD2,TRBJ2-7,TGTGCCATCAGTGATCTAGCGGGAGTATCCGAGCAGTACTTC,CAISDLAGVSEQYF
TRBV6-2/TRBV6-3,few,12,TRBD1,TRBJ2-7,TGTGCCACCTACAGGGGAGAATACGAGCAGTACTTC,CATYRGEYEQYF
TRBV28,.,12,.,TRBJ1-5,TGTGCCAGCAGTCAGTCCCATCAGCCCCAGCATTTT,CASSQSHQPQHF
TRBV12-3/TRBV12-4,many,15,.,TRBJ2-3,TGTGCCAGCAGTTTTCTGGGCCCAAAGGGGAATACGCAGTATTTT,CASSFLGPKGNTQYF
TRBV9,few,13,.,TRBJ1-5,TGTGCCAGCAGCTTGACGGAGAATCAGCCCCAGCATTTT,CASSLTENQPQHF